This entry concerns a single T cell receptor (beta chain). This sample is drawn from a study of blood T cell repertoires in COVID-19. The overall study: COVID-19 samples collected from the United States, Italy and Spain covered acute and convalescent phases. PBMCs, B-cell-depleted T cells, or T cells provided the cDNA or gDNA that made up the material.

This CDR3 is built from 14 residues. V shed 4 bases and J shed 2 bases, with 10 bases lying between them. CDR1 and CDR2 from the germline V gene are MNHEY and SMNVEV (reference sequence). The repertoire was sequenced with immunoSEQ multiplex PCR; TCRdb's copy has only in-frame clones and lacks some. The sample gives 240,000 or so clones, about 90% of which show up once; around 2.8% is in the top ten. The V gene is TRBV27, the J gene TRBJ2-3; D is undetermined. This TCR came from a woman aged 25 to 39 who had recovered from COVID-19. Sequencing used peripheral blood. CDR3 sequence reads: CASSSSAYTDTQYF. DNA for the CDR3: TGTGCCAGCAGTTCGTCCGCGTACACAGATACGCAGTATTTT.